This record looks at one T cell receptor (beta chain) sequence and its context. Which antigen it targets is not known. No base qualities exist here, and no much larger clone lies one base off it. The immunoSEQ Assay was the method used to sequence TCRbeta CDR3 regions. After extraction, genomic DNA underwent amplification by bias-controlled multiplex PCR, followed by high-throughput sequencing. Per the source publication's procedure: Collapsing and filtering of sequences were performed to quantify the absolute abundance of each unique TCRbeta CDR3 region. T cell fraction was estimated by normalizing TCRbeta template counts to usable DNA, with usable DNA measured through amplification of reference genes found in all nucleated cells. Repertoire TCRs were annotated as SARS-CoV-2-specific when V gene, CDR3 amino acid sequence and J gene were exactly matched to a known reactive TCR set. The reference SARS-CoV-2 TCR set came from MIRA and was filtered for enrichment in COVID-19-positive ImmuneCODE repertoires, removing public or cross-reactive TCRs. Using the MIRA antigens, annotated TCRs were further analysed by specific ORF or by position within an ORF. Breadth was defined as the number of annotated unique rearrangements divided by the total number of unique productive rearrangements, and depth was defined as the summed frequency of the annotated unique rearrangements. TCR breadth was compared between groups using two-sided Wilcoxon rank-sum tests. The source is immuneACCESS, and TCRdb retained only in-frame sequences with V and J called. Part of the clones is not carried over; for the studies checked, unresolved V genes explain less than half of this, and the remainder is unexplained. That table furnishes V, J and clone size, whereas the DNA furnished D and trimming. This sample comprises about 480,000 clones, 87% of them detected only once. Together, the top ten hold 13% of the sample.

This sample is drawn from a study of Ad26.COV2.S vaccination and SARS-CoV-2 variants (dated by TCRdb to the early 2020s). Regarding the complete study: Vaccine-arm donors were drawn from COV1001, a multicentre, randomized, double-blind, placebo-controlled phase I-IIa trial of Ad26.COV2.S in healthy adults. Investigators did not know the trial group allocation while performing experiments and assessing outcomes. The TCR-sequenced set comprised around 30 samples: some 19 Ad26.COV2.S vaccine recipients, 5 placebo recipients and 8 SARS-CoV-2 convalescent individuals. TCRbeta repertoire sequencing was used to assess the specificity and breadth of SARS-CoV-2-reactive T cell receptors after Ad26.COV2.S vaccination. Participants in the trial were split at random into five groups of five each, receiving low-dose or high-dose Ad26.COV2.S once or twice, or else placebo on both occasions. Ad26.COV2.S was administered intramuscularly at 5 x 10^10 or 1 x 10^11 viral particles, either as a single shot or as two shots given 56 days apart.

Trimming costs V 3 bases and J 0 bases, and their ends lie 12 bases apart. Reading from cysteine to phenylalanine, the CDR3 counts 16 amino acids. The retained sequence is limited to the CDR3, 48 bases, with the frame set at the first base. In the germline V gene (reference sequence), CDR1 corresponds to LGHDT and CDR2 to YNNKEL. Overall results and qualifications from the work: Vaccine and placebo recipients had comparable non-spike TCR breadth, which fits with the vaccine containing only spike. Spike-specific TCR breadth was higher in Ad26.COV2.S recipients than in placebo recipients (P = 0.0014). After vaccination, spike-specific CD8+ and CD4+ T cell responses were reported to show substantial breadth. The study was not powered to compare responses between vaccine doses or regimens. The authors noted that the TCR breadth and depth analyses may have underestimated total T cell responses.

This sample's treatment or condition label indicates: some 20 received Ad26.COV2.S at low or high dose, single or two shots; roughly 5 received placebo; per-sample allocation not given. For vaccine and placebo recipients, repertoires were sequenced using samples collected on day 63 after the first injection. Between 29 July and 7 August 2020, Cohort 1b enrolled about 27 adults aged 18-55 years at one site in Boston, USA. Ad26.COV2.S was a replication-incompetent adenovirus type 26 vector that expressed a prefusion-stabilized SARS-CoV-2 spike protein derived from the original Wuhan strain. Here the sequenced sample was peripheral blood, taken in a trial of Ad26.COV2.S vaccine versus placebo. The chain is made from TRBV3-1 (or the pseudogene TRBV3-2) and TRBJ1-5; confidence is insufficient to name the D gene. This TCR was recovered from a person between 18 and 65 years old who received the Ad26.COV2.S COVID-19 vaccine or a placebo. At the DNA level, the sequence is TGTGCCAGCAGCCAGACGGGATTCCCTAGCAATCAGCCCCAGCATTTT. Translation gives CASSQTGFPSNQPQHF.